The 17 T cell receptor beta chains below all came from one sample that was sequenced in a study of OX40 agonist ivuxolimab in advanced cancers. Clones were sequenced by immunoSEQ multiplex PCR, and TCRdb holds only the in-frame ones, with some missing. Of roughly 64,000 clones in the sample, approximately 84% are singletons; the top ten hold less than 2.5%. The sample in question was CD4+ or CD8+ T cells sorted from blood, obtained in a trial of the OX40 agonist ivuxolimab. The source is an adult with an advanced solid tumor such as melanoma, head and neck, liver or kidney cancer.

V usage is TRBV19 and J usage is TRBJ2-3; D gene ambiguous. Per the germline V gene, CDR1 is LNHDA and CDR2 is SQIVND (reference sequence). Trimming removed 3 bases at V and 2 bases at J, with 9 bases between. The CDR3 length is 14 residues. CDR3 DNA sequence: TGTGCCAGTAGTATGGGTCAGGCCACAGATACGCAGTATTTT. Residues: CASSMGQATDTQYF. Drawing the rest from reference TRBV19 and TRBJ2-3, the complete variable domain is DGGITQSPKYLFRKEGQNVTLSCEQNLNHDAMYWYRQDPGQGLRLIYYSQIVNDFQKGDIAEGYSVSREKKESFPLTVTSAQKNPTAFYLCASSMGQATDTQYFGPGTRLTVL.

This clone was counted between two and nine times. The chain recombines TRBV18 with TRBJ2-1; the D is unclear. The ends were cut back, 0 bases at V and 6 bases at J, with 18 bases in the middle. The CDR3 has 17 amino acids. Per the germline V gene, CDR1 is KGHSH and CDR2 is LQKENI. CDR3 amino acids: CASSPPPRFPNSNEQFF. CDR3 bases: TGTGCCAGCTCACCACCACCCAGGTTCCCCAACTCCAATGAGCAGTTCTTC.

This clone was seen a handful of times. The chain recombines TRBV27 with TRBJ1-1; maybe TRBD1 (6 bases). Germline lookup yields CDR1 MNHEY and CDR2 SMNVEV (reference sequence). The CDR3 has 14 residues. Deletions cut 4 bases from V and 7 bases from J, with 16 bases between. The CDR3 nucleotides read TGTGCCAGCAGTTCATACAGGGCCCGGGGTGAAGCTTTCTTT. The encoded protein is CASSSYRARGEAFF.

This clone was seen a few times. The chain carries TRBV6-1 and TRBJ2-7; D unresolved. Germline CDR1 MNHNS, CDR2 SASEGT. Trimming took 10 bases from V and 3 from J, leaving 7 bases between them. This CDR3 contains 10 residues. CDR3 DNA: TGTGCCACCACCAGCTACGAGCAGTACTTC. Amino acids: CATTSYEQYF.

The chain uses TRBV7-8 and TRBJ2-5; 11 nucleotides agree with TRBD2. The CDR3 has 17 amino acids. J gave up 4 bases and V 5 bases, and 12 bases lay outside the gene matches. CDR1 SGHVS and CDR2 FQNEAQ come from the germline V gene. CDR3 nucleotide sequence: TGTGCCAGCAGCCCAGGGGTAGCGGGGGGGCCTGGAGAGACCCAGTACTTC. Amino acids: CASSPGVAGGPGETQYF.

The chain is built from TRBV7-7 and TRBJ2-7, with D possibly matching TRBD1 (6 bases). V was cut by 0 bases and J by 7 bases, with 10 bases left in between. This CDR3 has 13 amino acids. The germline V gene encodes CDR1 SSHAT and CDR2 FNYEAQ (reference sequence). In nucleotides, the CDR3 is TGTGCCAGCAGCTTAGCAGGGGGTAGGGAGCAGTACTTC. Its protein product is CASSLAGGREQYF.

The rearrangement joins TRBV4-3 to TRBJ1-2; tentative D call: TRBD1 (5 bases). The length of the CDR3 is 13 residues. The V and J ends lost 4 bases and 4 bases respectively, with 10 bases between them. Looked up from germline, CDR1 is LGHNA and CDR2 is YSLEER. The DNA of the CDR3 is TGCGCCAGCAGCCCATCGGGACTCTATGGCTACACCTTC. It codes for CASSPSGLYGYTF.

This clone has more than one count but fewer than ten. The CDR3 DNA reads as TGTGCCAGCAGTTACACCGACTCCACCCAAGAGACCCAGTACTTC. This codes for CASSYTDSTQETQYF. The V call is TRBV6-5, the J call TRBJ2-5; D gene ambiguous. Trimming left V 2 bases short and J 1 base short, with 11 bases between. This CDR3 spans 15 amino acids. The germline V gene encodes CDR1 MNHEY and CDR2 SVGAGI.

The V call is TRBV27, the J call TRBJ1-2, with a possible D match to TRBD1 (5 bases). The V and J ends lost 5 bases and 0 bases respectively, with 7 bases between them. The germline gives CDR1 MNHEY, CDR2 SMNVEV (reference sequence). This CDR3 is 13 amino acids long. The CDR3 DNA sequence: TGTGCCAGCAGTACGGGGGCTAACTATGGCTACACCTTC. Encoded protein: CASSTGANYGYTF.

V and J are TRBV7-3 and TRBJ1-1; D call uncertain. With 2 bases removed from V and 4 bases from J, the gap between germline ends came to 11 bases. CDR3 length: 14 amino acids. Germline CDR1 is SGHTA and CDR2 is FQGTGA. The CDR3 reads CASSLGSPGTEAFF. CDR3 nucleotide sequence: TGTGCCAGCAGCTTAGGGTCGCCTGGCACTGAAGCTTTCTTT.

This clone was counted a few times. V usage is TRBV5-3 and J usage is TRBJ1-5; the D gene is possibly TRBD1 (6 bases). TRBV5-3 is classed as an ORF, of uncertain function. The V end was cut by 0 bases, the J end by 2 bases, with 6 bases between. The CDR3 length is 14 residues. This CDR3 is CARSLGTGNQPQHF. The CDR3 DNA sequence: TGTGCCAGAAGCTTGGGGACAGGCAATCAGCCCCAGCATTTT.

V usage is TRBV6-5 and J usage is TRBJ1-6; TRBD1 agrees at 7 bases. With V trimmed by 10 bases and J by 9 bases, 12 bases remained unmatched. The CDR3 covers 14 residues. Germline V CDR1 and CDR2: MNHEY, SVGAGI. CDR3 residues: CAIREGAEGSPLHF. In nucleotides, the CDR3 is TGTGCCATCCGAGAGGGGGCTGAAGGTTCACCCCTCCACTTT.

The CDR3 reads CASSADRDSTYNEQFF. CDR3 coding DNA: TGTGCCAGCAGTGCGGACCGGGACAGCACCTACAATGAGCAGTTCTTC. The chain uses TRBV25-1 and TRBJ2-1, with 7 bases identical to TRBD1. Germline CDR1 reads MGHDK; CDR2 reads SYGVNS. V lost 4 bases to trimming and J lost 2 bases; unmatched junction nucleotides: 8. This CDR3 spans 16 amino acids.

As DNA, the CDR3 is TGTGCCAGTAGTATGAATCGCCACCCCAGGTATTTT. It translates to CASSMNRHPRYF. The chain couples TRBV19 to TRBJ2-3; D is uncertain. The V end lost 3 bases, the J end lost 14 bases, and 15 bases lay between the germline ends. The CDR3 runs 12 residues. Germline V CDR1 and CDR2: LNHDA, SQIVND (reference sequence).

This clone was detected once. The chain carries TRBV7-8 and TRBJ2-5; D unclear. Germline lookup yields CDR1 SGHVS and CDR2 FQNEAQ. The CDR3 extends over 13 amino acids. V was trimmed by 4 bases and J by 5 bases, leaving 11 bases between them. The DNA of the CDR3 is TGTGCCAGCAGCTCCCTCGCTTGGGAGACCCAGTACTTC. Translating gives CASSSLAWETQYF.

In its sample, this clone was seen once. The chain's CDR3 is CAWKPRRSSGSLYNEQFF. The CDR3 DNA is TGTGCCTGGAAACCCCGGAGGTCTAGCGGGAGTCTGTACAATGAGCAGTTCTTC. V gene TRBV30 combines with J gene TRBJ2-1; 10 bases align to TRBD2. The germline V gene has CDR1 GTSNPN and CDR2 SVGIG (reference sequence). The V and J ends lost 4 bases and 4 bases, in that order; junction bases with no gene match: 16. The CDR3 has 18 amino acids. Using reference TRBV30 and TRBJ2-1 for the parts outside the CDR3, the full variable domain is SQTIHQWPATLVQPVGSPLSLECTVEGTSNPNLYWYRQAAGRGLQLLFYSVGIGQISSEVPQNLSASRPQDRQFILSSKKLLLSDSGFYLCAWKPRRSSGSLYNEQFFGPGTRLTVL.

V usage is TRBV27 and J usage is TRBJ2-7; 7 nucleotides line up with TRBD1. Germline CDR1 MNHEY, CDR2 SMNVEV (reference sequence). The CDR3 extends over 12 amino acids. The J segment lost 3 bases and the V segment lost 6 bases, leaving 2 bases of the junction unmatched. CDR3 coding DNA: TGTGCCAGCAGCCGGGACAGCTACGAGCAGTACTTC. Amino acid sequence: CASSRDSYEQYF.